Following are 29 T cell receptor beta chains from one sample sequenced in a study of T cells after yellow fever vaccination. TCRdb re-called the 5' RACE reads through MiXCR, storing one row per CDR3 protein. The sample lists some 670,000 distinct CDR3 sequences; roughly an eighth were seen once. The sample here was PBMCs, taken on the day of the yellow fever booster vaccination. The receptor source for this set is a man aged 25 to 45 who received the YFV17D yellow fever vaccine.

The chain combines TRBV12-3 or TRBV12-4 with TRBJ2-3; possible D gene TRBD1, 5 bases. V was clipped by 3 bases and J by 6 bases, with 16 bases between them. The CDR3 extends over 15 amino acids. CDR3 in DNA: TGTGCCAGCAGTTTTTTCTCAGGCAACAGGGATACGCAGTATTTT. It codes for CASSFFSGNRDTQYF.

The rearrangement uses TRBV29-1 and TRBJ1-4; D gene ambiguous. This CDR3 has 12 amino acids. Germline V gene lookup returns CDR1 SQVTM and CDR2 ANQGSEA. Between the trimmed V and J ends, which lost 4 bases and 5 bases, there was a span of 8 bases. The CDR3 DNA sequence: TGCAGCGTTGTGGTGGACAATGAAAAACTGTTTTTT. Protein product: CSVVVDNEKLFF.

This sequence joins TRBV18 and TRBJ2-7, with D tentatively TRBD1 (6 bases). Deletions cut 6 bases from V and 4 bases from J, with 19 bases between. Germline V CDR1 and CDR2: KGHSH, LQKENI. This CDR3 is 15 amino acids long. The CDR3 nucleotides are TGTGCCAGCTCGTTCAACAGGGCAGTCGTGTACGAGCAGTACTTC. Translation: CASSFNRAVVYEQYF.

In its sample, this clonotype was seen a few times. The V gene is TRBV6-5, the J gene TRBJ1-2; 7 bases match TRBD1. Trimming took 4 bases from V and 5 from J; bases not matched to a gene: 10. CDR3 size: 15 residues. Germline V gives CDR1 MNHEY, CDR2 SVGAGI. The DNA of the CDR3 is TGTGCCAGCAGTTTAGGTCTTGGGACAGTTTATGGCTACACCTTC. It is translated as CASSLGLGTVYGYTF.

The chain combines TRBV20-1 with TRBJ1-1; possible D gene TRBD1, 6 bases. This CDR3 spans 13 amino acids. Trimming removed 6 bases at V and 1 base at J, with 12 bases between. Germline V lookup: CDR1 DFQATT, CDR2 SNEGSKA (reference sequence). The CDR3 protein is CSANRQENTEAFF. DNA for the CDR3: TGCAGTGCGAACAGACAGGAGAACACTGAAGCTTTCTTT.

This clonotype showed up just a few times. The chain is built from TRBV6-2 or TRBV6-3 and TRBJ2-2; 8 bases match TRBD1. Germline V gene data show CDR1 as MNHEY and CDR2 as SVGEGT. Germline trimming cut 7 bases from V and 5 bases from J; bases unmatched to any gene: 12. This CDR3 is built from 16 residues. The CDR3 region has the DNA TGTGCCAGCACCAACCCTCGGACAGGGACAACCGGGGAGCTGTTTTTT. Translated, it gives CASTNPRTGTTGELFF.

A few counts support this clonotype. The rearrangement links TRBV7-9 to TRBJ2-7, with TRBD1 as a possible D gene (6 bases). The germline gives CDR1 SEHNR, CDR2 FQNEAQ (reference sequence). The CDR3 totals 14 residues. Trimming removed 1 base from V and 4 bases from J, with 11 bases in between. This chain's CDR3 is CASSLDRAEYEQYF. CDR3 DNA: TGTGCCAGCAGCTTAGACAGGGCGGAGTACGAGCAGTACTTC.

This clonotype was picked up a small number of times. The chain recombines TRBV29-1 with TRBJ2-1, with D perhaps assigned TRBD1 or TRBD2 (7 bases each). Germline V gives CDR1 SQVTM, CDR2 ANQGSEA. The CDR3 sequence is 17 residues long. Trimming stripped 6 bases from V and 4 bases from J, with 25 bases between. The CDR3 loop reads CSVQGLGRENGYNEQFF. DNA for the CDR3: TGCAGCGTACAGGGGCTGGGGCGGGAGAACGGTTACAATGAGCAGTTCTTC.

At least ten counts were recorded for this clonotype. The rearrangement links TRBV15 to TRBJ1-2; tentatively, D is TRBD1 (6 bases). This CDR3 has 13 residues. Germline V gene lookup returns CDR1 LNHNV and CDR2 YYDKDF (reference sequence). V was shortened by 0 bases and J by 6 bases, with 8 bases between the two germline ends. CDR3 region: CATSREEGDGYTF. CDR3 nucleotide sequence: TGTGCCACCAGCAGAGAGGAGGGGGATGGCTACACCTTC.

The V and J genes are TRBV20-1 and TRBJ1-6; D unresolved. Germline V gene data show CDR1 as DFQATT and CDR2 as SNEGSKA (reference sequence). The CDR3 loop spans 15 amino acids. Trimming left V 3 bases short and J 6 bases short, with 15 bases between. CDR3 sequence reads: CSASDSGMINSPLHF. The CDR3 DNA follows: TGCAGTGCTAGTGACTCGGGGATGATTAATTCACCCCTCCACTTT.

This clonotype was found a few times. V and J are TRBV28 and TRBJ1-3; D gene unclear. Germline-derived CDR1 and CDR2 are MDHEN and SYDVKM. V was shortened by 2 bases and J by 0 bases, with 14 bases between the two germline ends. This CDR3 has 17 residues. This CDR3 is CASSLMAFVGSGNTIYF. In DNA form, the CDR3 reads TGTGCCAGCAGTTTAATGGCTTTCGTGGGCTCTGGAAACACCATATATTTT.

In this sample, this clonotype turned up a few times. The CDR3 spells CASSLVPGQNYNEQFF. The DNA for the CDR3 is TGCGCCAGCAGCTTGGTTCCGGGACAGAACTACAATGAGCAGTTCTTC. The chain has TRBV5-1 and TRBJ2-1; 7 positions agree with TRBD1. The CDR3 covers 16 residues. CDR1 and CDR2 (germline): SGHRS, YFSETQ. J gave up 3 bases and V 0 bases, and 6 bases lay outside the gene matches.

The chain combines TRBV4-1 with TRBJ1-2; TRBD1 is a possible D gene (6 bases). V dropped 2 bases and J dropped 2 bases, with 12 bases sitting between them. Per the germline V gene, CDR1 is MGHRA and CDR2 is YSYEKL. The CDR3 has 15 residues. The CDR3 sequence: CASSQLTGFNYGYTF. CDR3 bases: TGCGCCAGCAGCCAACTGACAGGATTCAACTATGGCTACACCTTC.

This clonotype was seen a handful of times. The chain recombines TRBV12-3 or TRBV12-4 with TRBJ2-2; 8 bases agree with TRBD1. Trimming at V came to 4 bases and at J to 3 bases, leaving 1 base not matched to a gene. The CDR3 consists of 14 residues. CDR3 coding DNA: TGTGCCAGCAGTTCGGACAGGGACACCGGGGAGCTGTTTTTT. It is translated as CASSSDRDTGELFF.

This clonotype was found once. The chain carries TRBV20-1 and TRBJ2-1, with D perhaps matching TRBD1 or TRBD2 (5 bases each). This CDR3 has 16 amino acids. From germline, CDR1 is DFQATT and CDR2 SNEGSKA (reference sequence). Between the trimmed V and J ends, which lost 2 bases and 0 bases, there was a span of 14 bases. The CDR3, as DNA: TGCAGTGCTAGAAAAAGAGGGGCCAGCTCCTACAATGAGCAGTTCTTC. It is translated as CSARKRGASSYNEQFF.

V and J are TRBV20-1 and TRBJ2-1; 7 bases are a match to TRBD2. This CDR3 has 15 residues. The V and J ends lost 0 bases and 4 bases, in that order; junction bases with no gene match: 6. CDR1 is DFQATT and CDR2 is SNEGSKA in the germline V gene (reference sequence). CDR3 nucleotides: TGCAGTGCTAGAGATGACGGGACTACGTACAATGAGCAGTTCTTC. Its translation: CSARDDGTTYNEQFF.

The rearrangement uses TRBV28 and TRBJ2-5, with D possibly matching TRBD1 (7 bases). Germline CDR1 is MDHEN and CDR2 is SYDVKM. The germline V and J ends were trimmed by 5 bases and 0 bases, with 13 bases remaining between them. This CDR3 is 15 amino acids long. CDR3 protein: CASSGRDSDQETQYF. The CDR3 nucleotides are TGTGCCAGCAGTGGGCGGGACAGCGACCAAGAGACCCAGTACTTC.

This clonotype was detected only a few times. J is TRBJ2-5 and V is TRBV7-2; 11 bases are shared with TRBD2. V trimming: 5 bases; J trimming: 1 base; junction bases outside the gene matches: 6. The CDR3 totals 16 residues. Germline assignment: CDR1 SGHTA and CDR2 FQGNSA. Here the CDR3 reads CASSLSGTSGQETQYF. As DNA, the CDR3 is TGTGCCAGCAGCCTCTCAGGGACTAGCGGCCAAGAGACCCAGTACTTC. Using reference TRBV7-2 and TRBJ2-5 for the parts outside the CDR3, the full variable domain is GAGVSQSPSNKVTEKGKDVELRCDPISGHTALYWYRQSLGQGLEFLIYFQGNSAPDKSGLPSDRFSAERTGGSVSTLTIQRTQQEDSAVYLCASSLSGTSGQETQYFGPGTRLLVL.

This clonotype has only a few counts. The chain combines TRBV3-1 with TRBJ2-2; 11 nucleotides align to TRBD2. Germline trimming cut 6 bases from V and 3 bases from J; bases unmatched to any gene: 15. CDR1 is LGHDT, CDR2 YNNKEL, per germline (reference sequence). The CDR3 runs 19 residues. Here the CDR3 DNA reads TGTGCCAGCAGTCCCACTAGCGGGAGAACCCTCGGCGACACCGGGGAGCTGTTTTTT. Translated, it gives CASSPTSGRTLGDTGELFF.

This clonotype was seen more than once but under ten times. The chain carries TRBV29-1 and TRBJ2-5, with 8 positions matching TRBD2. V lost 4 bases, J lost 2 bases, and 6 bases stayed unmatched. CDR1 is SQVTM and CDR2 is ANQGSEA in the germline V gene. CDR3 length equals 14 residues. For the CDR3, the DNA is TGCAGCGTTGTTGGGACTAGGGCGCAAGAGACCCAGTACTTC. As protein: CSVVGTRAQETQYF.

This clonotype was counted only a few times. The chain employs TRBV7-9 and TRBJ2-5, with D perhaps matching TRBD2 (5 bases). The CDR3 totals 16 residues. Per germline, CDR1 SEHNR and CDR2 FQNEAQ (reference sequence). The V gene lost 2 bases and the J gene lost 2 bases, with 15 bases spanning the gap. The CDR3 loop reads CASSLFEAESQETQYF. The CDR3 DNA reads as TGTGCCAGCAGCTTATTCGAAGCGGAATCACAAGAGACCCAGTACTTC.

In this sample, this clonotype turned up a few times. The V call is TRBV12-3 or TRBV12-4, the J call TRBJ1-2; TRBD1 matches at 7 bases. CDR3 length equals 13 residues. The V gene end was trimmed by 5 bases and the J gene end by 8 bases; junction bases not matched to a gene: 8. CDR3 region: CASSLSTGVGYTF. DNA of the CDR3: TGTGCCAGCAGTCTATCAACAGGGGTCGGCTACACCTTC.

The V gene is TRBV4-3, the J gene TRBJ2-7; 8 bases map to TRBD2. CDR1 and CDR2 from the germline V gene are LGHNA and YSLEER. This CDR3 region has 15 residues. The V gene end was trimmed by 4 bases and the J gene end by 2 bases; junction bases not matched to a gene: 7. CDR3 nucleotide sequence: TGCGCCAGCAGCCTTCGACTAGCGTGGGCCTACGAGCAGTACTTC. Protein: CASSLRLAWAYEQYF.

This clonotype was picked up many times. V usage is TRBV9 and J usage is TRBJ2-1; 8 bases match TRBD2. This CDR3 has 15 residues. Germline CDR1 SGDLS, CDR2 YYNGEE. Trimming removed 3 bases from V and 9 bases from J; junction bases left unmatched: 11. CDR3 sequence: CASSEGTGLGGEQFF. CDR3 coding DNA: TGTGCCAGCAGCGAGGGAACGGGACTAGGGGGTGAGCAGTTCTTC.

The sample holds many counts of this clonotype. This sequence joins TRBV27 and TRBJ2-7; TRBD2 matches at 7 bases. Per the germline V gene, CDR1 is MNHEY and CDR2 is SMNVEV (reference sequence). After removal of 6 bases from V and 3 bases from J, the junction contained 14 bases not matched to a gene. The CDR3 is 16 residues long. This chain's CDR3 is CASSSWEGRKVYEQYF. As DNA, the CDR3 is TGTGCCAGCAGCAGCTGGGAGGGACGGAAGGTCTACGAGCAGTACTTC.

The table lists this clonotype with a few counts. The V call is TRBV5-5, the J call TRBJ2-7; D possibly corresponds to TRBD1 (5 bases). The V end lost 6 bases, the J end lost 4 bases, and 8 bases lay between the germline ends. Germline V CDR1 and CDR2: SGHKS, YYEKEE (reference sequence). This CDR3 region has 11 residues. This CDR3 reads CASTTAYEQYF. The CDR3 DNA follows: TGTGCCAGCACGACAGCGTACGAGCAGTACTTC. Full variable domain (outside the CDR3, taken from reference TRBV5-5 and TRBJ2-7): DAGVTQSPTHLIKTRGQQVTLRCSPISGHKSVSWYQQVLGQGPQFIFQYYEKEERGRGNFPDRFSARQFPNYSSELNVNALLLGDSALYLCASTTAYEQYFGPGTRLTVT.

This clonotype was recorded once. V gene TRBV20-1 combines with J gene TRBJ2-5; 11 bases are a match to TRBD2. This CDR3 spans 14 amino acids. J lost 4 bases, V lost 3 bases, and 4 bases had no gene match. Germline CDR1 is DFQATT and CDR2 is SNEGSKA (reference sequence). The CDR3 coding sequence is TGCAGTGCTAGTCTGCTAGCGGGAGGAGAGACCCAGTACTTC. Its protein is CSASLLAGGETQYF.

This clonotype has a handful of counts. The rearrangement uses TRBV18 and TRBJ2-2; 9 nucleotides line up with TRBD2. The CDR3 has 16 amino acids. Germline V gene sequence: CDR1 KGHSH, CDR2 LQKENI. With V trimmed by 6 bases and J by 0 bases, 5 bases remained unmatched. The CDR3 DNA reads as TGTGCCAGCTCGCCGGGACTAGCATCGAACACCGGGGAGCTGTTTTTT. This encodes CASSPGLASNTGELFF.

The CDR3: CASSFPGLDGNEQFF. The CDR3 coding sequence is TGTGCCAGCAGTTTCCCGGGACTAGACGGTAATGAGCAGTTCTTC. The chain carries TRBV28 and TRBJ2-1; 8 bases map to TRBD2. The CDR3 covers 15 residues. V was pared by 3 bases and J by 7 bases, with 8 bases of the junction left unmatched. Germline lookup yields CDR1 MDHEN and CDR2 SYDVKM. The variable domain in full, completed from reference TRBV28 and TRBJ2-1, reads DVKVTQSSRYLVKRTGEKVFLECVQDMDHENMFWYRQDPGLGLRLIYFSYDVKMKEKGDIPEGYSVSREKKERFSLILESASTNQTSMYLCASSFPGLDGNEQFFGPGTRLTVL.